Reported below is one T cell receptor (beta chain). Its antigen is currently unknown. The PCR made use of 60 Vbeta and 13 Jbeta primers. Some clones are missing from TCRdb's copy, which holds only in-frame ones; the method was immunoSEQ multiplex PCR. Its listing shows under 150,000 clones. This specimen belongs to a study of cytomegalovirus exposure and HLA in healthy donors. The CDR3 covers 15 residues. The germline V gene encodes CDR1 KGHSH and CDR2 LQKENI. V was shortened by 0 bases and J by 3 bases, with 9 bases between the two germline ends. Overall study results and limits: TCR sequences were mostly rare, though some public TCRs occurred in many donors.

Sequencing input: PBMCs. The clonotype was recovered from a woman between 35 and 50 years old in good health and CMV-seronegative. V and J are TRBV18 and TRBJ1-5; D gene uncertain. DNA for the CDR3: TGTGCCAGCTCACCACCCCGAACCTACAATCAGCCCCAGCATTTT. Protein product: CASSPPRTYNQPQHF.